This T cell receptor beta chain was captured by sequencing in a study of T cell responses to AZD1222 COVID-19 vaccine. Notes on the study in general: The repertoires were collected only after the peak T cell response. Clonal diversity may have been underestimated in mostly white British donors. Just a handful of people given AZD1222 tested seropositive at baseline.

The CDR3 has 22 amino acids. With 1 base clipped from V and 3 bases from J, the junction kept 25 bases outside the gene matches. CDR1 and CDR2 from the germline V gene are SGHVS and FNYEAQ. Assay: immunoSEQ multiplex PCR; the TCRdb copy retains only in-frame clones and omits some. The sample consists of about 97,000 clones, roughly 87% of them appearing once. About this clone: The antigen is not known.

The chain has TRBV7-6 and TRBJ2-3; 7 bases line up with TRBD2. Specimen: peripheral blood, collected on day 0 of AZD1222 vaccination. The clonotype was recovered from an adult in good health. In nucleotides, the CDR3 is TGTGCCAGCAGCTTAGGGGGTTGGGAGGGACTACCCACTCGGGGTCGGACAGATACGCAGTATTTT. Protein: CASSLGGWEGLPTRGRTDTQYF. Combining the CDR3 with reference TRBV7-6 and TRBJ2-3 gives the whole variable domain GAGVSQSPRYKVTKRGQDVALRCDPISGHVSLYWYRQALGQGPEFLTYFNYEAQQDKSGLPNDRFSAERPEGSISTLTIQRTEQRDSAMYRCASSLGGWEGLPTRGRTDTQYFGPGTRLTVL.